These T cell receptor beta chains were read from a single sample in a study of Ad26.COV2.S vaccination and SARS-CoV-2 variants. Generated by immunoSEQ multiplex PCR, the TCRdb table keeps only in-frame clones and is missing some. The data contain over 400,000 clones, roughly nine tenths of them singletons. This material consisted of peripheral blood, taken in a trial of Ad26.COV2.S vaccine versus placebo. The receptors shown here come from a person between 18 and 65 years old who received the Ad26.COV2.S COVID-19 vaccine or a placebo. Both conserved end residues are part of each CDR3. Each record gives: V gene, J gene, D gene, clone size, CDR3 DNA, CDR3 protein. A D gene is named only where the DNA matches it firmly. Not all rows give a size; the values are once, few, many and, for expanded clones, a class.

v_call: TRBV7-8
j_call: TRBJ2-5
d_call: .
clone_size: .
cdr3_nt: TGTGCCAGCAGCTTAGCCCTTTCGTACCAAGAGACCCAGTACTTC
cdr3_aa: CASSLALSYQETQYF

v_call: TRBV4-1
j_call: TRBJ2-1
d_call: .
clone_size: .
cdr3_nt: TGCGCCAGCAGCCAAGGTGCGAGCTCCTACAATGAGCAGTTCTTC
cdr3_aa: CASSQGASSYNEQFF

v_call: TRBV7-2
j_call: TRBJ1-5
d_call: .
clone_size: .
cdr3_nt: TGTGCCAGCAGCTTAGACGGACAGCAGCCCCAGCATTTT
cdr3_aa: CASSLDGQQPQHF

v_call: TRBV23-1
j_call: TRBJ2-5
d_call: .
clone_size: .
cdr3_nt: TGCGTTACGACTCAAGCCTGGGGGGAGACCCAGTACTTC
cdr3_aa: CVTTQAWGETQYF

v_call: TRBV29-1
j_call: TRBJ2-6
d_call: .
clone_size: once
cdr3_nt: TGCAGCGTTGAAGTAGCTGGGGCCAACGTCCTGACTTTC
cdr3_aa: CSVEVAGANVLTF

v_call: TRBV5-1
j_call: TRBJ1-3
d_call: .
clone_size: .
cdr3_nt: TGCGCCAGCAGCTTGTGGGGGGCTGGAAACACCATATATTTT
cdr3_aa: CASSLWGAGNTIYF

v_call: TRBV28
j_call: TRBJ2-3
d_call: .
clone_size: once
cdr3_nt: TGTGCCAGCAGTCCCCCCCTGCCGGATACGCAGTATTTT
cdr3_aa: CASSPPLPDTQYF

v_call: TRBV5-8
j_call: TRBJ1-2
d_call: TRBD1
clone_size: .
cdr3_nt: TGTGCCAGCAGCTGGGACAGGGCGGGCTATGGCTACACCTTC
cdr3_aa: CASSWDRAGYGYTF

v_call: TRBV7-2
j_call: TRBJ2-3
d_call: .
clone_size: .
cdr3_nt: TGTGCCAGCAGCCCCCGGCGGGCAGATACGCAGTATTTT
cdr3_aa: CASSPRRADTQYF

v_call: TRBV19
j_call: TRBJ1-1
d_call: .
clone_size: .
cdr3_nt: TGTGCCAGTGGGGCTCAAGGGGCGACTGAAGCTTTCTTT
cdr3_aa: CASGAQGATEAFF

v_call: TRBV4-2
j_call: TRBJ2-7
d_call: .
clone_size: few
cdr3_nt: TGTGCCAGCAGCCAACTGGGGGCCTCCTACGAGCAGTACTTC
cdr3_aa: CASSQLGASYEQYF

v_call: TRBV12-5
j_call: TRBJ2-3
d_call: .
clone_size: .
cdr3_nt: TGTGCTAGTGGTTTGCTTTTGGAGGCGTCTAGCACAGATACGCAGTATTTT
cdr3_aa: CASGLLLEASSTDTQYF

v_call: TRBV11-2
j_call: TRBJ2-3
d_call: TRBD1
clone_size: .
cdr3_nt: TGTGCCAGCAGCACCCTAAAAAGGACAGGAAGCACAGATACGCAGTATTTT
cdr3_aa: CASSTLKRTGSTDTQYF

v_call: TRBV25-1
j_call: TRBJ2-3
d_call: .
clone_size: .
cdr3_nt: TGTGCCAGCAGAAAAGGGCTTCTAACAGATACGCAGTATTTT
cdr3_aa: CASRKGLLTDTQYF

v_call: TRBV5-1
j_call: TRBJ1-3
d_call: .
clone_size: .
cdr3_nt: TGCGCCAGCAGCCCGGACGGTCGCTCTGGAAACACCATATATTTT
cdr3_aa: CASSPDGRSGNTIYF

v_call: TRBV24-1
j_call: TRBJ1-2
d_call: TRBD1
clone_size: .
cdr3_nt: TGTGCCACATCTCCGGGACAGGGGACCCAGGGCTACACCTTC
cdr3_aa: CATSPGQGTQGYTF

v_call: TRBV4-1
j_call: TRBJ2-1
d_call: .
clone_size: .
cdr3_nt: TGCGCCAGCAGCCAATGGGGATTCCGACAGGTCAATGAGCAGTTCTTC
cdr3_aa: CASSQWGFRQVNEQFF

v_call: TRBV7-9
j_call: TRBJ1-2
d_call: TRBD1
clone_size: .
cdr3_nt: TGTGCCAGCAGCGGGACAGGGGATGGCTACACCTTC
cdr3_aa: CASSGTGDGYTF

v_call: TRBV7-2
j_call: TRBJ1-3
d_call: .
clone_size: .
cdr3_nt: TGTGCCAGCAGCTTAGCGGAAGGGATACGCACCATATATTTT
cdr3_aa: CASSLAEGIRTIYF

v_call: TRBV19
j_call: TRBJ2-3
d_call: TRBD2
clone_size: .
cdr3_nt: TGTGCCAGTAGCAGTACTAGCGGGGGGAATCCCTATACGCAGTATTTT
cdr3_aa: CASSSTSGGNPYTQYF

v_call: TRBV2
j_call: TRBJ1-2
d_call: TRBD1
clone_size: .
cdr3_nt: TGTGCCAGCAGTCAACAGGGGGGACACTATGGCTACACCTTC
cdr3_aa: CASSQQGGHYGYTF

v_call: TRBV6-2/TRBV6-3
j_call: TRBJ2-5
d_call: .
clone_size: .
cdr3_nt: TGTGCCAGCAGTTACGCAGGCGGGGAGGTGTACTTC
cdr3_aa: CASSYAGGEVYF

v_call: TRBV12-3/TRBV12-4
j_call: TRBJ1-2
d_call: .
clone_size: .
cdr3_nt: TGTGCCAGCATGAAGACAGTGAACTATGGCTACACCTTC
cdr3_aa: CASMKTVNYGYTF

v_call: TRBV5-1
j_call: TRBJ1-1
d_call: .
clone_size: .
cdr3_nt: TGCGCCAGCAGCTTGGATCCGAACACTGAAGCTTTCTTT
cdr3_aa: CASSLDPNTEAFF

v_call: TRBV7-9
j_call: TRBJ1-1
d_call: .
clone_size: once
cdr3_nt: TGTGCCAGCAGTACTGAAGGGGGGACTGAAGCTTTCTTT
cdr3_aa: CASSTEGGTEAFF

v_call: TRBV19
j_call: TRBJ1-6
d_call: .
clone_size: .
cdr3_nt: TGTGCCAGTAGAGTCGTGGGGTCACCCCTCCACTTT
cdr3_aa: CASRVVGSPLHF

v_call: TRBV27
j_call: TRBJ2-2
d_call: TRBD2
clone_size: .
cdr3_nt: TGTGCCAGCAGCCCCTTCGGACTAGCGGGACCGAACACCGGGGAGCTGTTTTTT
cdr3_aa: CASSPFGLAGPNTGELFF

v_call: TRBV19
j_call: TRBJ2-2
d_call: .
clone_size: .
cdr3_nt: TGTGCCAGTAGTTCCCCCGGGAACACCGGGGAGCTGTTTTTT
cdr3_aa: CASSSPGNTGELFF

v_call: TRBV11-3
j_call: TRBJ2-1
d_call: TRBD1
clone_size: .
cdr3_nt: TGTGCCAGCAGCTTGGACAGGGGGCTCTACAATGAGCAGTTCTTC
cdr3_aa: CASSLDRGLYNEQFF

v_call: TRBV11-2
j_call: TRBJ2-3
d_call: TRBD1
clone_size: .
cdr3_nt: TGTGCCAGCAGCTTACCCTCGGACAGGACGAGGTATACGCAGTATTTT
cdr3_aa: CASSLPSDRTRYTQYF

v_call: TRBV9
j_call: TRBJ2-1
d_call: TRBD1
clone_size: few
cdr3_nt: TGTGCCAGCAGCGTCGGGACAGGGGTTTTCAATGAGCAGTTCTTC
cdr3_aa: CASSVGTGVFNEQFF

v_call: TRBV19
j_call: TRBJ1-6
d_call: .
clone_size: once
cdr3_nt: TGTGCCAGTAGTAGAGGACGGGTGTCCACCTATAATTCACCCCTCCACTTT
cdr3_aa: CASSRGRVSTYNSPLHF

v_call: TRBV19
j_call: TRBJ2-2
d_call: .
clone_size: .
cdr3_nt: TGTGCCAGTAGAACAGGGACGTTGAACACCGGGGAGCTGTTTTTT
cdr3_aa: CASRTGTLNTGELFF

v_call: TRBV5-1
j_call: TRBJ1-4
d_call: .
clone_size: .
cdr3_nt: TGCGCCAGCAGCTTGGGGGGACTTAGAGAAAAACTGTTTTTT
cdr3_aa: CASSLGGLREKLFF

v_call: TRBV28
j_call: TRBJ1-4
d_call: .
clone_size: .
cdr3_nt: TGTGCCAGCGGGGTCAGGAACGATGAAAAACTGTTTTTT
cdr3_aa: CASGVRNDEKLFF

v_call: TRBV6-5
j_call: TRBJ2-3
d_call: .
clone_size: .
cdr3_nt: TGTGCCAGCAGTTCCCCTGGCGGCCCAGATACGCAGTATTTT
cdr3_aa: CASSSPGGPDTQYF

v_call: TRBV7-2
j_call: TRBJ2-7
d_call: .
clone_size: .
cdr3_nt: TGTGCCAGCAGCTTAGTGAAACCAAGCTACGAGCAGTACTTC
cdr3_aa: CASSLVKPSYEQYF

v_call: TRBV20-1
j_call: TRBJ2-5
d_call: .
clone_size: .
cdr3_nt: TGCAGTGCTAGACTAGCGGAGACCCAGTACTTC
cdr3_aa: CSARLAETQYF

v_call: TRBV2
j_call: TRBJ1-4
d_call: .
clone_size: .
cdr3_nt: TGTGCCAGCAGGATAATGGAGGAAAAACTGTTTTTT
cdr3_aa: CASRIMEEKLFF

v_call: TRBV19
j_call: TRBJ1-2
d_call: .
clone_size: few
cdr3_nt: TGTGCCAGTAGCCCACCCGGAGGGGGGGAGGGCTATGGCTACACCTTC
cdr3_aa: CASSPPGGGEGYGYTF

v_call: TRBV6-2/TRBV6-3
j_call: TRBJ1-3
d_call: .
clone_size: .
cdr3_nt: TGTGCCAGCAGTTACGGGGTGTTCGGAAACACCATATATTTT
cdr3_aa: CASSYGVFGNTIYF